What follows are 12 T cell receptor beta chains derived from one specimen sequenced in a study of shared clonotypes between healthy human individuals. Profiled with immunoSEQ multiplex PCR; TCRdb holds only in-frame clones, not every one. The sample includes 2 million to 2.5 million clones, approximately 93% seen only once; the top ten take approximately 0.35%. The sequencing sample was made of naive CD4+ T cells from PBMCs. Specified subset: CD45RA+ positively selected. The receptors were gathered from a man younger than 35 in good health. Some clones in this sample may be carry-over from other donors' samples.

The chain links TRBV5-1 to TRBJ2-3; D tentatively reads TRBD1 or TRBD2 (5 bases each). The germline V gene encodes CDR1 SGHRS and CDR2 YFSETQ. This CDR3 has 15 residues. The V end lost 0 bases, the J end lost 4 bases, and 12 bases lay between the germline ends. The CDR3 protein is CASSLGGWSADTQYF. The CDR3, as DNA: TGCGCCAGCAGCTTGGGGGGGTGGTCGGCAGATACGCAGTATTTT.

The J gene is TRBJ1-1, the V gene TRBV5-1; no clear D gene. This CDR3 is 15 amino acids long. Looked up from germline, CDR1 is SGHRS and CDR2 is YFSETQ. Trimming left V 0 bases short and J 0 bases short, with 9 bases between. The chain's CDR3 is CASSLDVGMNTEAFF. CDR3 nucleotides: TGCGCCAGCAGCTTGGATGTAGGCATGAACACTGAAGCTTTCTTT.

This chain uses TRBV6-6 with TRBJ2-6, with D possibly TRBD1 on 6 matching bases. Trimming removed 6 bases at V and 5 bases at J, with 17 bases between. Germline CDR1 MNHNY, CDR2 SVGAGI (reference sequence). This CDR3 contains 16 residues. The CDR3 reads CASRPMGQNWANVLTF. In DNA form, the CDR3 reads TGTGCCAGCAGACCCATGGGACAAAACTGGGCCAACGTCCTGACTTTC.

This clone was counted a single time. The chain joins TRBV4-2 to TRBJ2-7, with 10 nucleotides matching TRBD2. From germline, CDR1 is LGHNA and CDR2 YNFKEQ. J lost 4 bases, V lost 4 bases, and 7 bases had no gene match. The CDR3 is 15 amino acids. The DNA of the CDR3 is TGTGCCAGCAGCCCGCGGGTAGCGGGAGGTTACGAGCAGTACTTC. Translated, it gives CASSPRVAGGYEQYF.

This chain uses TRBV28 with TRBJ1-2, with D unresolved. V lost 9 bases to trimming and J lost 0 bases, with 8 bases between them. Germline V gene sequence: CDR1 MDHEN, CDR2 SYDVKM. The CDR3 is made up of 12 amino acids. The CDR3 here is CARGLANYGYTF. In nucleotides, the CDR3 is TGTGCCAGGGGCTTAGCTAACTATGGCTACACCTTC.

The gene calls are TRBV30 and TRBJ1-2; D gene ambiguous. CDR3 length: 14 amino acids. The germline V and J ends were trimmed by 0 bases and 0 bases, with 8 bases remaining between them. Germline lookup yields CDR1 GTSNPN and CDR2 SVGIG (reference sequence). DNA for the CDR3: TGTGCCTGGAGTGTACGAACAGCTAACTATGGCTACACCTTC. Its protein product is CAWSVRTANYGYTF. The variable domain in full, completed from reference TRBV30 and TRBJ1-2, reads SQTIHQWPATLVQPVGSPLSLECTVEGTSNPNLYWYRQAAGRGLQLLFYSVGIGQISSEVPQNLSASRPQDRQFILSSKKLLLSDSGFYLCAWSVRTANYGYTFGSGTRLTVV.

Here the CDR3 reads CASSQVLLAGPHEQYF. As DNA, the CDR3 is TGCGCCAGCAGCCAAGTTCTACTAGCGGGACCCCACGAGCAGTACTTC. J is TRBJ2-7 and V is TRBV4-1; 10 positions match TRBD2. Looked up from germline, CDR1 is MGHRA and CDR2 is YSYEKL. V trimming: 1 base; J trimming: 5 bases; junction bases outside the gene matches: 8. The CDR3 totals 16 residues.

In this sample, this clone turned up a few times. V gene TRBV6-1 combines with J gene TRBJ1-2; possibly TRBD1 for D (6 bases). Germline lookup yields CDR1 MNHNS and CDR2 SASEGT. The CDR3 runs to 16 residues. V was cut by 0 bases and J by 4 bases, with 15 bases left in between. The CDR3 bases are TGTGCCAGCAGTGAAGCGCCCCCAGGGGAGGGCTATGGCTACACCTTC. It yields the protein CASSEAPPGEGYGYTF.

The genes are TRBV4-3 and TRBJ1-4; the D is unclear. CDR1 is LGHNA and CDR2 is YSLEER in the germline V gene. V was trimmed by 2 bases and J by 6 bases, leaving 10 bases between them. The CDR3 runs to 14 residues. CDR3 in amino acids: CASSQQTVHEKLFF. CDR3 DNA sequence: TGCGCCAGCAGCCAACAAACAGTTCATGAAAAACTGTTTTTT.

V is TRBV30 and J is TRBJ2-1; possible D gene TRBD2, 6 bases. In germline, CDR1 is GTSNPN, CDR2 SVGIG (reference sequence). CDR3 length: 14 residues. Trimming removed 5 bases from V and 4 bases from J, with 15 bases in between. For the CDR3, the DNA is TGTGCCTGGGTTACGGGACTCCATTACAATGAGCAGTTCTTC. It encodes CAWVTGLHYNEQFF.

This clone has just one count. The chain uses TRBV5-8 and TRBJ1-1; TRBD1 matches at 9 bases. The germline CDR1 and CDR2 sequences are SGHTS and YDEGEE. With V trimmed by 3 bases and J by 1 base, 4 bases remained unmatched. The CDR3 consists of 15 residues. The CDR3 DNA reads TGTGCCAGCAGCTGGGGGGGACAGGGGAACACTGAAGCTTTCTTT. The encoded protein is CASSWGGQGNTEAFF. Full variable domain (rest looked up from reference TRBV5-8 and TRBJ1-1): EAGVTQSPTHLIKTRGQQATLRCSPISGHTSVYWYQQALGLGLQFLLWYDEGEERNRGNFPPRFSGRQFPNYSSELNVNALELEDSALYLCASSWGGQGNTEAFFGQGTRLTVV.

Concerning this clone: The same CDR3 can be traced to other DNA sequences in this sample. The chain carries TRBV2 and TRBJ2-3; TRBD1 agrees at 8 bases. CDR1 is SNHLY and CDR2 is FYNNEI in the germline V gene. After removal of 3 bases from V and 2 bases from J, the junction contained 1 base not matched to a gene. CDR3 length equals 14 residues. In nucleotides, the CDR3 is TGTGCCAGCAGTGACAGGGGGCTCACAGATACGCAGTATTTT. The encoded protein is CASSDRGLTDTQYF.